This T cell receptor beta chain is from a study of identical twins. Points from the study as a whole: A lower insertion count was a feature of abundant cord blood beta clonotypes, with no such feature in memory repertoires.

Only healthy Caucasians were enrolled as donors. This clonotype has more than one count but fewer than ten. Its antigen is not identified. One entry per CDR3 protein results from TCRdb running MiXCR on the 5' RACE reads. The sample shows around 370,000 distinct CDR3 sequences, 8.5% to 10% of them seen only once. CDR1 and CDR2 from the germline V gene are SGHRS and YFSETQ. The CDR3 consists of 20 residues. V was pared by 1 base and J by 2 bases, with 19 bases of the junction left unmatched. The clonotype originates from a woman between 45 and 65 years old in good health. The chain combines TRBV5-1 with TRBJ2-5; 8 bases match TRBD2. The sequencing sample was made of naive T cells sorted from blood. CDR3 nucleotide sequence: TGCGCCAGCAGCTTGACAGGGACTGGGTGGCGGGAGGACCAACAAGAGACCCAGTACTTC. This encodes CASSLTGTGWREDQQETQYF.